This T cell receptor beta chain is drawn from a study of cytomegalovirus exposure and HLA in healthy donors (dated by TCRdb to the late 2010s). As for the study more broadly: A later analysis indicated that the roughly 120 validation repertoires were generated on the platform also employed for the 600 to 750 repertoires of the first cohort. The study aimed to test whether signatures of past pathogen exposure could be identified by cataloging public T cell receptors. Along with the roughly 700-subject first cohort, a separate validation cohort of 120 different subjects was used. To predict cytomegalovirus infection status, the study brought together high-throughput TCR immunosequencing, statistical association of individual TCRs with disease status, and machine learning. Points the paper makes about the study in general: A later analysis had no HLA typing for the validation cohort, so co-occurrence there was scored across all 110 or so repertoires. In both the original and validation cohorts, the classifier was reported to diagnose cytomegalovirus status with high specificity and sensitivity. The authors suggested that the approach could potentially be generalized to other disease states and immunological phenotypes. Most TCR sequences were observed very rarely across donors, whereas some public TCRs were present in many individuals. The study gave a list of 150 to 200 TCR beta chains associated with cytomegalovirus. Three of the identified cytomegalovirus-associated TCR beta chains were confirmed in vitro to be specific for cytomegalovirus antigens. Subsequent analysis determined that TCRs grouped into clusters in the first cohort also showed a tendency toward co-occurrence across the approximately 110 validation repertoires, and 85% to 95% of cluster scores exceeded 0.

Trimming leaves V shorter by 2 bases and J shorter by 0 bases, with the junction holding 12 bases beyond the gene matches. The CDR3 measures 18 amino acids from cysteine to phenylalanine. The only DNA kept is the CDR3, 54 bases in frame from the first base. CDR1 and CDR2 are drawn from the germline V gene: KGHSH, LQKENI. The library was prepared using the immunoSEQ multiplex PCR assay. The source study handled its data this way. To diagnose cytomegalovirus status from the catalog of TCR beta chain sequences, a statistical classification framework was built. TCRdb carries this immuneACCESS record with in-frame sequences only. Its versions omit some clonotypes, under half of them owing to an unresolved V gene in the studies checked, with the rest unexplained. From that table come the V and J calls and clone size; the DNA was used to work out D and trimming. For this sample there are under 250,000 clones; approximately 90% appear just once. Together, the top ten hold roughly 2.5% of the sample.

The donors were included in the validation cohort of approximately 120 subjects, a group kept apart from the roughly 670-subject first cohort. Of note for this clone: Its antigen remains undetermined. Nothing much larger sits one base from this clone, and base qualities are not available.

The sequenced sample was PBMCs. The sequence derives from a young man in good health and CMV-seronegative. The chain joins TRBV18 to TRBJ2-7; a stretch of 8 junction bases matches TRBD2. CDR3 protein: CASSPSVAGGISSYEQYF. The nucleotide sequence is TGTGCCAGCTCACCATCGGTCGCGGGGGGCATAAGCTCCTACGAGCAGTACTTC.